This T cell receptor (beta chain) was recovered during a study of blood T cell repertoires in COVID-19. Across the whole study: Whether acute or convalescent, the COVID-19 samples came from the United States, Italy and Spain. PBMCs, B-cell-depleted T cells, or T cells provided the cDNA or gDNA that made up the material.

As originally analysed: Estimation of nucleated cell counts relied on the amplification of reference gene primers. Assay used: immunoSEQ multiplex PCR; TCRdb lists only in-frame clones, some missing. V and J calls plus clone size are reproduced from that table; the DNA served to infer D and trimming. Of approximately 97,000 clones listed, about 87% are singletons. This clone was detected only once. Per germline, CDR1 MGHRA and CDR2 YSYEKL. The germline V and J ends were trimmed by 8 bases and 7 bases, with 18 bases remaining between them. The CDR3 covers 14 residues. Input material: peripheral blood. The sequence was collected from a human donor in a cohort sampled during active COVID-19. This chain joins TRBV4-1 and TRBJ1-5; the D is unclear. The CDR3 protein is CASRGGQIRQPQHF. In nucleotides, the CDR3 is TGCGCCAGCCGAGGAGGGCAGATACGCCAGCCCCAGCATTTT.